The 19 T cell receptor beta chains reported below all come from one sample, sequenced in a study of beta chain features in type 1 diabetes. TCRB transcripts that were expressed got sequenced, as all of the isolated RNA had been reverse transcribed. Only in-frame clones appear in the TCRdb table, and some are missing; sequencing was by immunoSEQ multiplex PCR. Of 450,000 to 550,000 clones in the sample, roughly 30% are singletons; the top ten hold about 0.065%. Sequenced sample: naive CD4+ T cells from blood. All receptors derive from a man younger than 30 in good health.

The chain links TRBV30 to TRBJ2-3; 13 bases line up with TRBD2. Trimming took 0 bases from V and 5 from J; bases not matched to a gene: 2. Looked up from germline, CDR1 is GTSNPN and CDR2 is SVGIG (reference sequence). The CDR3 extends over 15 amino acids. The chain's CDR3 is CAWSVGLAGVDTQYF. DNA for the CDR3: TGTGCCTGGAGTGTAGGACTAGCGGGAGTAGATACGCAGTATTTT. Full variable domain (missing parts from reference TRBV30 and TRBJ2-3): SQTIHQWPATLVQPVGSPLSLECTVEGTSNPNLYWYRQAAGRGLQLLFYSVGIGQISSEVPQNLSASRPQDRQFILSSKKLLLSDSGFYLCAWSVGLAGVDTQYFGPGTRLTVL.

The J gene is TRBJ2-1, the V gene TRBV7-9; D is unresolved. The CDR3 consists of 10 residues. CDR1 is SEHNR and CDR2 is FQNEAQ in the germline V gene (reference sequence). V was shortened by 7 bases and J by 8 bases, with 6 bases between the two germline ends. The DNA of the CDR3 is TGTGCCAGCAACTCCGATGAGCAGTTCTTC. It yields the protein CASNSDEQFF.

A single count supports this clone. The chain combines TRBV29-1 with TRBJ1-1, with a possible D match to TRBD1 (6 bases). Germline V lookup: CDR1 SQVTM, CDR2 ANQGSEA. Trimming took off 7 bases at V and 4 bases at J, with 10 bases between the two ends. The CDR3 has 11 amino acids. In DNA form, the CDR3 reads TGCAGCGCCATGACAGGCACTGAAGCTTTCTTT. Amino acid sequence: CSAMTGTEAFF.

The V gene is TRBV2, the J gene TRBJ1-1; 7 nucleotides align to TRBD1. The V gene's germline CDR1 is SNHLY and CDR2 FYNNEI. With 5 bases clipped from V and 3 bases from J, the junction kept 6 bases outside the gene matches. CDR3 size: 14 residues. DNA of the CDR3: TGTGCCAGCAGTTCCGATACAGGGGACACTGAAGCTTTCTTT. Protein: CASSSDTGDTEAFF.

The chain is built from TRBV7-9 and TRBJ2-6; TRBD2 agrees at 7 bases. V gave up 6 bases and J gave up 0 bases; unmatched junction bases: 11. Germline V CDR1 and CDR2: SEHNR, FQNEAQ (reference sequence). The CDR3 length is 18 residues. This CDR3 reads CASRFPGGPSSGANVLTF. In DNA, the CDR3 is TGTGCCAGCAGGTTCCCGGGGGGTCCCTCCTCTGGGGCCAACGTCCTGACTTTC.

In its sample, this clone was seen a few times. The rearrangement links TRBV5-1 to TRBJ2-1; 9 positions match TRBD1. The CDR3 loop spans 17 amino acids. J lost 7 bases, V lost 4 bases, and 15 bases had no gene match. Germline V CDR1 and CDR2: SGHRS, YFSETQ. The CDR3 sequence is CASSVEGTGLYMNEQFF. In DNA form, the CDR3 reads TGCGCCAGCAGCGTTGAGGGGACAGGGCTTTATATGAATGAGCAGTTCTTC.

This clone was recorded a few times. V and J are TRBV4-3 and TRBJ2-7; D perhaps matches TRBD2 (5 bases). The V gene's germline CDR1 is LGHNA and CDR2 YSLEER. The V end was cut by 3 bases, the J end by 0 bases, with 9 bases between. The CDR3 is made up of 14 amino acids. In DNA form, the CDR3 reads TGCGCCAGCAGCCACGACGGGGACTCCTACGAGCAGTACTTC. This sequence encodes CASSHDGDSYEQYF.

This clone was observed a few times. The V call is TRBV4-2, the J call TRBJ2-4; no clear D gene. The CDR3 has 20 amino acids. Germline V lookup: CDR1 LGHNA, CDR2 YNFKEQ. Trimming shortened V by 0 bases and J by 4 bases, and 25 bases separated the two germline ends. The CDR3 DNA reads TGTGCCAGCAGCCAAGATACGAGGACCAAACGGGTGCCCCGGAAAAACATTCAGTACTTC. This gives the protein CASSQDTRTKRVPRKNIQYF.

The chain combines TRBV29-1 with TRBJ2-5; 11 nucleotides agree with TRBD1. Germline CDR1 reads SQVTM; CDR2 reads ANQGSEA. The CDR3 sequence is 14 residues long. Trimming at V came to 6 bases and at J to 4 bases, leaving 7 bases not matched to a gene. DNA of the CDR3: TGCAGCGTCGATTCCGGGACAGGGGGAGAGACCCAGTACTTC. Its protein product is CSVDSGTGGETQYF.

This clone has more than one count but fewer than ten. This sequence joins TRBV11-2 and TRBJ2-2; 7 bases are shared with TRBD1. Losses at the gene ends were 3 bases for V and 6 bases for J; bases not matched to a gene: 13. CDR3 length equals 17 residues. CDR1 and CDR2 (germline): SGHAT, FQNNGV. The CDR3 DNA follows: TGTGCCAGCAGCTTCCCTACGACAGGGATAGCCGCCGGGGAGCTGTTTTTT. Its protein product is CASSFPTTGIAAGELFF.

The chain combines TRBV28 with TRBJ2-4; D call uncertain. Germline assignment: CDR1 MDHEN and CDR2 SYDVKM. CDR3 length: 12 residues. The V end was cut by 8 bases, the J end by 6 bases, with 11 bases between. CDR3 sequence reads: CASRPFGNIQYF. The CDR3 nucleotides read TGTGCCAGCCGCCCTTTTGGAAACATTCAGTACTTC. Variable domain in full (rest from reference TRBV28 and TRBJ2-4): DVKVTQSSRYLVKRTGEKVFLECVQDMDHENMFWYRQDPGLGLRLIYFSYDVKMKEKGDIPEGYSVSREKKERFSLILESASTNQTSMYLCASRPFGNIQYFGAGTRLSVL.

This sequence joins TRBV30 and TRBJ1-4; 10 nucleotides agree with TRBD1. The CDR3 is 13 amino acids. The germline V gene has CDR1 GTSNPN and CDR2 SVGIG (reference sequence). Unmatched junction bases numbered 3, after V lost 4 bases and J lost 7 bases. The CDR3 DNA is TGTGCCTGGACAGGGGACAGGGGTGAAAAACTGTTTTTT. Protein: CAWTGDRGEKLFF.

This rearrangement joins TRBV30 to TRBJ2-3, with TRBD2 matching over 11 bases. Germline V gene sequence: CDR1 GTSNPN, CDR2 SVGIG (reference sequence). This CDR3 has 16 amino acids. V shed 1 base, J shed 0 bases, and the junction held 3 bases outside the gene matches. The CDR3 DNA is TGTGCCTGGAGTGGACTAGCGGGGCTAAGCACAGATACGCAGTATTTT. As protein: CAWSGLAGLSTDTQYF.

The sample holds a few counts of this clone. The chain uses TRBV29-1 and TRBJ1-2, with no clear D. From germline, CDR1 is SQVTM and CDR2 ANQGSEA. Trimming stripped 5 bases from V and 4 bases from J, with 11 bases between. CDR3 length: 12 amino acids. The CDR3 protein is CSVPGGSYGYTF. The CDR3, as DNA: TGCAGCGTTCCAGGCGGGTCCTATGGCTACACCTTC.

This chain joins TRBV25-1 and TRBJ1-2; 9 bases are a match to TRBD1. The CDR3 has 13 residues. The germline V gene encodes CDR1 MGHDK and CDR2 SYGVNS. The ends lost 5 bases at V and 5 bases at J; junction bases unmatched: 3. CDR3 in DNA: TGTGCCAGCAGTCCCGGACAGGGGTATGGCTACACCTTC. It codes for CASSPGQGYGYTF.

This clone showed up just a few times. The chain carries TRBV29-1 and TRBJ1-1, with D possibly matching TRBD1 (5 bases). Germline V lookup: CDR1 SQVTM, CDR2 ANQGSEA. V was shortened by 5 bases and J by 5 bases, with 15 bases between the two germline ends. This CDR3 spans 13 amino acids. For the CDR3, the DNA is TGCAGCGTTCGGGACTCTTGGGGAACTGAAGCTTTCTTT. Translation: CSVRDSWGTEAFF.

The gene calls are TRBV10-3 and TRBJ1-3, with no clear D. This CDR3 has 14 amino acids. The V end was cut by 6 bases, the J end by 0 bases, with 9 bases between. Germline V lookup: CDR1 ENHRY, CDR2 SYGVKD. CDR3 bases: TGTGCCATCAGCTATGATTACTCTGGAAACACCATATATTTT. Its translation: CAISYDYSGNTIYF.

This chain uses TRBV29-1 with TRBJ2-1; the D gene is possibly TRBD2 (5 bases). V lost 7 bases and J 0 bases, leaving 13 bases between the germline ends. This CDR3 is built from 14 residues. The germline V gene has CDR1 SQVTM and CDR2 ANQGSEA. The CDR3: CSAHGISSYNEQFF. The CDR3 DNA reads as TGCAGCGCCCACGGGATTAGCTCCTACAATGAGCAGTTCTTC.

The rearrangement joins TRBV5-1 to TRBJ2-7, with 9 bases fitting TRBD1. CDR3 length: 16 residues. CDR1 and CDR2 (germline): SGHRS, YFSETQ. V lost 1 base, J lost 0 bases, and 5 bases stayed unmatched. The CDR3 loop is CASSLSEGQGSYEQYF. The DNA of the CDR3 is TGCGCCAGCAGCTTGAGTGAGGGACAGGGCTCCTACGAGCAGTACTTC.